These 9 T cell receptor beta chains came from one sample sequenced in a study of cytomegalovirus exposure and HLA in healthy donors. It was with 60 Vbeta and 13 Jbeta primers that the PCR ran. Produced via immunoSEQ multiplex PCR; TCRdb's table is partial and in-frame only. Counted here are 190,000 or so clones, over 80% occurring once; the ten biggest clones make up roughly a tenth. Material for sequencing was PBMCs. Receptor source: a woman in her forties or fifties in good health and CMV-seropositive.

The genes are TRBV5-1 and TRBJ2-5, with unresolved D. Between the trimmed V and J ends, which lost 1 base and 7 bases, there was a span of 11 bases. Per the germline V gene, CDR1 is SGHRS and CDR2 is YFSETQ. The CDR3 is 13 amino acids. In DNA form, the CDR3 reads TGCGCCAGCAGCTTGCGGGTTTCCGGGACCCAGTACTTC. It yields the protein CASSLRVSGTQYF.

The rearrangement joins TRBV5-1 to TRBJ2-1, with 10 bases fitting TRBD2. Trimming at V came to 4 bases and at J to 4 bases, leaving 11 bases not matched to a gene. Germline loops: CDR1 SGHRS, CDR2 YFSETQ. This CDR3 contains 17 residues. CDR3 protein: CASSIGLAGGMYNEQFF. In DNA form, the CDR3 reads TGCGCCAGCAGCATAGGGTTAGCGGGGGGTATGTACAATGAGCAGTTCTTC.

V usage is TRBV19 and J usage is TRBJ2-4, with a possible D match to TRBD2 (5 bases). The CDR3 is made up of 17 amino acids. The germline V gene encodes CDR1 LNHDA and CDR2 SQIVND (reference sequence). Trimming removed 1 base at V and 1 base at J, with 14 bases between. In DNA form, the CDR3 reads TGTGCCAGTAGTATAGTAGGGCCGAGAGGGGCCAAAAACATTCAGTACTTC. It encodes CASSIVGPRGAKNIQYF.

The rearrangement joins TRBV6-5 to TRBJ2-5, with 7 bases matching TRBD1. The V segment lost 5 bases and the J segment 4 bases; nucleotides outside the gene matches: 10. The CDR3 runs 15 residues. In germline, CDR1 is MNHEY, CDR2 SVGAGI. The CDR3 sequence: CASSPTGLGVETQYF. The CDR3 nucleotides read TGTGCCAGCAGTCCGACAGGGTTAGGTGTAGAGACCCAGTACTTC.

Here the CDR3 DNA reads TGTGCCAGCAGCGTTGGGGGGGCGAGCTATGGCTACACCTTC. Amino acids: CASSVGGASYGYTF. V usage is TRBV9 and J usage is TRBJ1-2, with D perhaps TRBD1 (6 bases). The germline V and J ends were trimmed by 2 bases and 4 bases, with 12 bases remaining between them. The germline V gene has CDR1 SGDLS and CDR2 YYNGEE. This CDR3 has 14 amino acids.

The genes are TRBV6-5 and TRBJ2-6; no definite D call. Trimming cost V 7 bases and J 0 bases, with 7 bases left between them. This CDR3 is 14 amino acids long. CDR1 and CDR2 (germline): MNHEY, SVGAGI. CDR3 protein: CASKINSGANVLTF. The CDR3 DNA follows: TGTGCCAGCAAAATAAACTCTGGGGCCAACGTCCTGACTTTC.

This chain links TRBV7-6 with TRBJ1-2; D remains unclear. The ends were cut back, 5 bases at V and 8 bases at J, with 21 bases in the middle. Looked up from germline, CDR1 is SGHVS and CDR2 is FNYEAQ. The CDR3 runs 15 residues. In DNA form, the CDR3 reads TGTGCCAGCAGCCCGTTCGGCGGAAACCCTTTAGGCTACACCTTC. This encodes CASSPFGGNPLGYTF. The full variable domain, with the rest looked up from reference TRBV7-6 and TRBJ1-2, is GAGVSQSPRYKVTKRGQDVALRCDPISGHVSLYWYRQALGQGPEFLTYFNYEAQQDKSGLPNDRFSAERPEGSISTLTIQRTEQRDSAMYRCASSPFGGNPLGYTFGSGTRLTVV.

The rearrangement links TRBV11-2 to TRBJ1-2, with 8 positions matching TRBD1. V lost 5 bases, J lost 2 bases, and 7 bases stayed unmatched. The CDR3 consists of 15 residues. Germline-derived CDR1 and CDR2 are SGHAT and FQNNGV. The CDR3 here is CASSANRGLNYGYTF. In DNA, the CDR3 is TGTGCCAGCAGCGCCAACAGGGGGTTAAACTATGGCTACACCTTC.

The V call is TRBV19, the J call TRBJ2-2, with D tentatively TRBD1 (5 bases). Germline V gene sequence: CDR1 LNHDA, CDR2 SQIVND (reference sequence). There are 14 residues in the CDR3. Trimming stripped 6 bases from V and 0 bases from J, with 8 bases between. CDR3 bases: TGTGCCAGTAGAGACAGTCCGAACACCGGGGAGCTGTTTTTT. It encodes CASRDSPNTGELFF.